This T cell receptor beta chain was retrieved from a study of blood T cell repertoires in COVID-19. TCRdb keeps only in-frame clones here, not all; method: immunoSEQ multiplex PCR. The sample includes about 180,000 clones, 86% of them seen just once. Germline V CDR1 and CDR2: SGHVS, FNYEAQ. The length of the CDR3 is 13 residues. The V end was cut by 5 bases, the J end by 2 bases, with 6 bases between. Input material: PBMCs or T cells enriched from blood (not recorded which). The sequence was collected from a woman aged 25 to 45 who had recovered from COVID-19. This sequence joins TRBV7-6 and TRBJ2-2; D ambiguous. The DNA of the CDR3 is TGTGCCAGCAGCCCAGGAAACACCGGGGAGCTGTTTTTT. Translated: CASSPGNTGELFF.